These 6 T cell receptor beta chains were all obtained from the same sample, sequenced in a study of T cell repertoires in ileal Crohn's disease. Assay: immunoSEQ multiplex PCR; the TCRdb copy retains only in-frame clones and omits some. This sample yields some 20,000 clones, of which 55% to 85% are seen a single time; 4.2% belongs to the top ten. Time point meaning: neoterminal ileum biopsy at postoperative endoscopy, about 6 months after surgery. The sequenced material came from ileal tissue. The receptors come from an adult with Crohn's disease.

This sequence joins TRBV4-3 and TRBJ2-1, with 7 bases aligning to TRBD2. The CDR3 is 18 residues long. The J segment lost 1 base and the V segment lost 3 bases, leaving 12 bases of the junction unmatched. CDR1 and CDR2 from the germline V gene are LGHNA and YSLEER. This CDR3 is CASSQSPVGGTSYNEQFF. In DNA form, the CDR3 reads TGCGCCAGCAGCCAGTCCCCCGTGGGGGGGACTTCCTACAATGAGCAGTTCTTC.

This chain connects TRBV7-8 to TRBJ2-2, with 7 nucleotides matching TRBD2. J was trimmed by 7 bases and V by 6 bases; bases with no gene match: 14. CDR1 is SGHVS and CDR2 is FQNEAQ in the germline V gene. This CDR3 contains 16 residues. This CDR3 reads CASRLNPAGSNGELFF. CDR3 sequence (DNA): TGTGCCAGCAGACTAAACCCAGCGGGATCGAACGGGGAGCTGTTTTTT.

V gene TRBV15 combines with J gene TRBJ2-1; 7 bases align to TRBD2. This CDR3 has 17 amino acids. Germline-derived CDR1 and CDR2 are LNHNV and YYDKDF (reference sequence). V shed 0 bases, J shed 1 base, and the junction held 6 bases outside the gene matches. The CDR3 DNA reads TGTGCCACCAGCAGAGATTGGGAGGGACTTTCCTACAATGAGCAGTTCTTC. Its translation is CATSRDWEGLSYNEQFF.

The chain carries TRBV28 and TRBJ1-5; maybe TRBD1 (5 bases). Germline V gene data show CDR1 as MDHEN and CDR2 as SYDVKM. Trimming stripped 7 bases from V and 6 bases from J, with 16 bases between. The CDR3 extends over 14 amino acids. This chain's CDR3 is CASTPAGIGQPQHF. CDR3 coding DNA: TGTGCCAGCACCCCGGCAGGGATCGGTCAGCCCCAGCATTTT.

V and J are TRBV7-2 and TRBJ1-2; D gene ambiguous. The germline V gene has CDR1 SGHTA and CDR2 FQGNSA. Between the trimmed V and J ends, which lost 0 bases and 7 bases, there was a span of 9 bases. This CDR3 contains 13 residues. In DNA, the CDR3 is TGTGCCAGCAGCTTAGCAGCTCTTGGTGGCTACACCTTC. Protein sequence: CASSLAALGGYTF. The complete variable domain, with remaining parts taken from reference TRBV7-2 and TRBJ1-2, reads GAGVSQSPSNKVTEKGKDVELRCDPISGHTALYWYRQSLGQGLEFLIYFQGNSAPDKSGLPSDRFSAERTGGSVSTLTIQRTQQEDSAVYLCASSLAALGGYTFGSGTRLTVV.

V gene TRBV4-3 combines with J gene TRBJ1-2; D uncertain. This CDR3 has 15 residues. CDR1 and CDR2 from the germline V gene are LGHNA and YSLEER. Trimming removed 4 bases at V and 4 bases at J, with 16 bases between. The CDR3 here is CASSPSPGSRYGYTF. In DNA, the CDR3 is TGCGCCAGCAGCCCTAGCCCCGGGTCTCGCTATGGCTACACCTTC.